The clone carrying this T cell receptor (beta chain) was counted a few times. The sample is drawn from a study of radiation and T cells in renal cell carcinoma. Sequenced by immunoSEQ multiplex PCR; TCRdb stores in-frame clones only, minus some. The table includes 150,000 or so clones, about 87% detected once. Time point indicated: baseline pretreatment blood. Treatment described: 15 Gy SBRT to primary tumor, nephrectomy 4 weeks later. Germline lookup yields CDR1 SEHNR and CDR2 FQNEAQ (reference sequence). Trimming stripped 4 bases from V and 8 bases from J, with 9 bases between. CDR3 size: 12 residues.

This chain links TRBV7-9 with TRBJ1-5; no clear D gene. The sequence came from a woman in her seventies with renal cell carcinoma. The starting material was blood, obtained from a patient whose treatment included radiotherapy and nephrectomy. The CDR3 loop is CASSSSLEPQHF. DNA of the CDR3: TGTGCCAGCAGCTCCAGCTTGGAGCCCCAGCATTTT.